These 7 T cell receptor beta chains were sequenced from one sample in a study of shared clonotypes between healthy human individuals (dated by TCRdb to between 2020 and 2021). The library was built by means of the immunoSEQ multiplex PCR assay. TCRdb re-hosts the immuneACCESS table, in-frame sequences only. Its copies lack some clones; in the studies checked, an unresolved V gene accounts for under half of them, and the cause for the rest is not known. For this sample there are 2,100,000 or so clones; approximately 96% appear just once. In total, the top ten clones hold about 0.13% of the sample. Sequencing input: naive CD4+ T cells sorted from blood. Sample cell subset or site, as interpreted from the label and publication: CD45RA+ positively selected. Receptor source: a man younger than 35 in good health.

The chain combines TRBV7-3 with TRBJ1-5, with TRBD1 identical over 10 bases. The CDR3 contains 17 residues. Germline CDR1 SGHTA, CDR2 FQGTGA. Trimming took 4 bases from V and 2 from J; bases not matched to a gene: 8. CDR3 in DNA: TGTGCCAGCAGCTCATCCCCCGGGACAGGGGGCAATCAGCCCCAGCATTTT. This codes for CASSSSPGTGGNQPQHF.

CDR3 in amino acids: CASSYQGTTNYGYTF. DNA of the CDR3: TGTGCCAGCAGTTACCAGGGGACAACTAACTATGGCTACACCTTC. The V and J genes are TRBV6-6 and TRBJ1-2, with D perhaps TRBD1 (6 bases). The V end lost 2 bases, the J end lost 0 bases, and 10 bases lay between the germline ends. Germline assignment: CDR1 MNHNY and CDR2 SVGAGI (reference sequence). The CDR3 has 15 amino acids.

The genes are TRBV19 and TRBJ1-6; D perhaps matches TRBD1 (6 bases). The CDR3 totals 14 residues. The V gene lost 5 bases and the J gene lost 7 bases, with 12 bases spanning the gap. Germline V CDR1 and CDR2: LNHDA, SQIVND (reference sequence). CDR3 bases: TGTGCCAGTAGTCCAGGGGACTACAATTCACCCCTCCACTTT. Its protein is CASSPGDYNSPLHF.

In its sample, this clone was seen a few times. Other nucleotide sequences in the sample specify the same CDR3. V gene TRBV9 combines with J gene TRBJ2-3; D is undetermined. This CDR3 is 12 amino acids long. The germline V gene encodes CDR1 SGDLS and CDR2 YYNGEE. V gave up 0 bases and J gave up 5 bases, with 4 bases separating them. CDR3 DNA sequence: TGTGCCAGCAGCGTAGAAGGAGATACGCAGTATTTT. It specifies CASSVEGDTQYF.

The V gene is TRBV6-5, the J gene TRBJ1-2; TRBD1 matches 8 bases. Germline loops: CDR1 MNHEY, CDR2 SVGAGI. This CDR3 contains 14 residues. J lost 8 bases, V lost 6 bases, and 11 bases had no gene match. The chain's CDR3 is CASRPGQAPWGYTF. DNA of the CDR3: TGTGCCAGCAGACCGGGACAGGCCCCCTGGGGCTACACCTTC.

The chain employs TRBV28 and TRBJ1-3; D ambiguous. This CDR3 has 13 amino acids. CDR1 and CDR2 from the germline V gene are MDHEN and SYDVKM. Deletions cut 6 bases from V and 0 bases from J, with 6 bases between. The CDR3: CASSRSSGNTIYF. The CDR3 region has the DNA TGTGCCAGCAGCAGAAGCTCTGGAAACACCATATATTTT.

A word on this clone: Other nucleotide sequences in the sample specify the same CDR3. The rearrangement uses TRBV18 and TRBJ2-5; the D is unclear. Per the germline V gene, CDR1 is KGHSH and CDR2 is LQKENI. This CDR3 comprises 12 residues. V was pared by 2 bases and J by 0 bases, with 1 base between. This CDR3 reads CASSPYQETQYF. CDR3 DNA: TGTGCCAGCTCACCATACCAAGAGACCCAGTACTTC.